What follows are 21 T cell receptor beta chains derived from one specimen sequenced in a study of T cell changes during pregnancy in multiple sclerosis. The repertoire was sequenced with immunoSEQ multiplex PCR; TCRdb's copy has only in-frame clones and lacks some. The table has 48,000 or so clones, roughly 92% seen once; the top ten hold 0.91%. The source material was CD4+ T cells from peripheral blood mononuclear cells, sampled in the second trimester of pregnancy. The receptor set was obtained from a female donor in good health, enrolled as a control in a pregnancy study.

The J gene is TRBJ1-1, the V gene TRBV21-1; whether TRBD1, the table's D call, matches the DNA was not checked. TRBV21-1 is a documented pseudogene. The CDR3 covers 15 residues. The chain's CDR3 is CASSKAAGVYTEAFF. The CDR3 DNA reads TGTGCCAGCAGCAAAGCGGCAGGGGTGTACACTGAAGCTTTCTTT.

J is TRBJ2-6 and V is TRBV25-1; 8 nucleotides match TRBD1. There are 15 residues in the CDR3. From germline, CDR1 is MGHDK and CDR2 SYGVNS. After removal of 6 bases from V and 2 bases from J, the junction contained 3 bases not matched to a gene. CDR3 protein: CASSPRGPGANVLTF. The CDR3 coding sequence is TGTGCCAGCAGCCCCAGGGGGCCTGGGGCCAACGTCCTGACTTTC. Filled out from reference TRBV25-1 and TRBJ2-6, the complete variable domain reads EADIYQTPRYLVIGTGKKITLECSQTMGHDKMYWYQQDPGMELHLIHYSYGVNSTEKGDLSSESTVSRIRTEHFPLTLESARPSHTSQYLCASSPRGPGANVLTFGAGSRLTVL.

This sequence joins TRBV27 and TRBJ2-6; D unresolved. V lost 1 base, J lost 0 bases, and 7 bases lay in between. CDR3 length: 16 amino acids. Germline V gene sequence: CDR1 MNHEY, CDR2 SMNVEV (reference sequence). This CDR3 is CASSLYLSSGANVLTF. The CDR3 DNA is TGTGCCAGCAGTTTATACTTGAGCTCTGGGGCCAACGTCCTGACTTTC.

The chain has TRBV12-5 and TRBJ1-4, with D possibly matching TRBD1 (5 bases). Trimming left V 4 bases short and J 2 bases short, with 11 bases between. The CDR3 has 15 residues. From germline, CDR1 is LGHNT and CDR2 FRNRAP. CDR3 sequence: CASGWGDDTNEKLFF. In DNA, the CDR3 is TGTGCTAGTGGTTGGGGGGACGACACTAATGAAAAACTGTTTTTT. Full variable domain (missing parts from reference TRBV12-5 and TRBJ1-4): DARVTQTPRHKVTEMGQEVTMRCQPILGHNTVFWYRQTMMQGLELLAYFRNRAPLDDSGMPKDRFSAEMPDATLATLKIQPSEPRDSAVYFCASGWGDDTNEKLFFGSGTQLSVL.

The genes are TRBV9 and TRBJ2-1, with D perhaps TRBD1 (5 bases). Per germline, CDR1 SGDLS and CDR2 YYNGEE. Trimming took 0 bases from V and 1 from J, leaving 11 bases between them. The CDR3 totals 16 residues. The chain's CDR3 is CASSVDSAGSYNEQFF. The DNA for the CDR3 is TGTGCCAGCAGCGTAGACTCGGCAGGGTCCTACAATGAGCAGTTCTTC.

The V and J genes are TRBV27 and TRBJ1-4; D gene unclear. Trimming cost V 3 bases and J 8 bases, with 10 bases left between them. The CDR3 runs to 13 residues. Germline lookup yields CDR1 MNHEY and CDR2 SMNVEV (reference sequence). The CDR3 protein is CASSFSRGEKLFF. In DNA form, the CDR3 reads TGTGCCAGCAGTTTCTCCCGGGGAGAAAAACTGTTTTTT. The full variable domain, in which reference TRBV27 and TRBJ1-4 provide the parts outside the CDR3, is EAQVTQNPRYLITVTGKKLTVTCSQNMNHEYMSWYRQDPGLGLRQIYYSMNVEVTDKGDVPEGYKVSRKEKRNFPLILESPSPNQTSLYFCASSFSRGEKLFFGSGTQLSVL.

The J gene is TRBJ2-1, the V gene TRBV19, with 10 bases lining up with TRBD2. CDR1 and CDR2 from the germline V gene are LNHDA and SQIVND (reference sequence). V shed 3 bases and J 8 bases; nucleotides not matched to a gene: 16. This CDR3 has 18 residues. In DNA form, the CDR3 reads TGTGCCAGTAGTATCGGGGGAGCGAGCGGGGGGGCCTTGGATGAGCAGTTCTTC. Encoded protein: CASSIGGASGGALDEQFF.

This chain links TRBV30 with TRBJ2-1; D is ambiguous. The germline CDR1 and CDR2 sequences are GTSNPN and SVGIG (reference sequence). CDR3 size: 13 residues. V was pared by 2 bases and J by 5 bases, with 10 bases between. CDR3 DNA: TGTGCCTGGAGTACTTCTCTACACAATGAGCAGTTCTTC. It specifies CAWSTSLHNEQFF.

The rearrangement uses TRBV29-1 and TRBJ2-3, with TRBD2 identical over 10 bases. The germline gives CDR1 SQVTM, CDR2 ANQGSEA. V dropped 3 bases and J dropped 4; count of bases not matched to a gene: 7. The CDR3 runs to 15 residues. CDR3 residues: CSVDGLAGVPDTQYF. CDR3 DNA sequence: TGCAGCGTTGACGGCCTAGCGGGAGTTCCAGATACGCAGTATTTT.

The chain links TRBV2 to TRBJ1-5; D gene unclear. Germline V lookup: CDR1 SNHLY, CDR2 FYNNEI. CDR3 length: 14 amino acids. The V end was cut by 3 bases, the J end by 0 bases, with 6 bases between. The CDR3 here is CASSDSHSNQPQHF. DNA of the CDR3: TGTGCCAGCAGTGACAGTCATAGCAATCAGCCCCAGCATTTT.

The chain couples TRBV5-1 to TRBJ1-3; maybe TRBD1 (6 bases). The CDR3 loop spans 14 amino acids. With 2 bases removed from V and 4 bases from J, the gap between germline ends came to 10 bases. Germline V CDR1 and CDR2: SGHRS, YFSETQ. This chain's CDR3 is CASSFTGYGNTIYF. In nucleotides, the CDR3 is TGCGCCAGCAGCTTTACAGGGTACGGAAACACCATATATTTT.

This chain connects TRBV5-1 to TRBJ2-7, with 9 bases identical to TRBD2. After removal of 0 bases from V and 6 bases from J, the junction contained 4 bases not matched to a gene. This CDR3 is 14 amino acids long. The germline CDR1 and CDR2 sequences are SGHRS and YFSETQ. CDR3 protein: CASSLDGSGGEQYF. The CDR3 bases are TGCGCCAGCAGCTTGGATGGTAGCGGGGGCGAGCAGTACTTC.

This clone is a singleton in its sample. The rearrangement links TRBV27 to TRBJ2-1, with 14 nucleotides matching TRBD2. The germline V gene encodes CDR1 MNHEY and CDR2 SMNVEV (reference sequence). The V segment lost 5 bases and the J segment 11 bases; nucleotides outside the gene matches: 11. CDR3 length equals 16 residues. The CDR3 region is CASSDTGLAGANKQFF. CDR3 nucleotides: TGTGCCAGCAGTGATACGGGACTAGCGGGAGCAAATAAGCAGTTCTTC.

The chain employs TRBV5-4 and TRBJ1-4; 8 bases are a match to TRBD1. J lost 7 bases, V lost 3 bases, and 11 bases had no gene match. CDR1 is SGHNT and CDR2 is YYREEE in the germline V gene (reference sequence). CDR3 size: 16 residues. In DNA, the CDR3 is TGTGCCAGCAGCTATAAATATCAGGGGGCCTTTGAAAAACTGTTTTTT. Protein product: CASSYKYQGAFEKLFF.

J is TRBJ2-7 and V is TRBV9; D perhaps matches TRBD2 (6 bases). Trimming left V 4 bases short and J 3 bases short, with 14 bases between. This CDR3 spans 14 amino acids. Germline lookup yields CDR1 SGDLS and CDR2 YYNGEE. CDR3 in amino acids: CASSPGTADYEQYF. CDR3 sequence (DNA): TGTGCCAGCAGCCCCGGGACTGCCGACTACGAGCAGTACTTC.

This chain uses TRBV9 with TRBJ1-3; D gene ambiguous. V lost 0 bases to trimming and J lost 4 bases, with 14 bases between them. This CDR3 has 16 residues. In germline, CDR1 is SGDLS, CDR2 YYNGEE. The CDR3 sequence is CASSVEGRHLGNTIYF. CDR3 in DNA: TGTGCCAGCAGCGTAGAAGGGAGACACCTGGGAAACACCATATATTTT.

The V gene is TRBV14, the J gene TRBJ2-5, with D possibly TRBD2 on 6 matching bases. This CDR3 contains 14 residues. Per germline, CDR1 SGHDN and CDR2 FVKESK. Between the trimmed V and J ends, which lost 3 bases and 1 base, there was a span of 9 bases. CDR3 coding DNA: TGTGCCAGCAGCCAGGACTATTCCCAAGAGACCCAGTACTTC. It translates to CASSQDYSQETQYF.

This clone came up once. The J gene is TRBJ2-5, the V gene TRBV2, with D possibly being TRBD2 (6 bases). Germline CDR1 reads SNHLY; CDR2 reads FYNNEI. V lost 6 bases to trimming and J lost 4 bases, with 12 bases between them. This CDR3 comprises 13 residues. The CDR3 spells CASSSGGTETQYF. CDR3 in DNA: TGTGCCAGCAGCAGTGGGGGGACAGAGACCCAGTACTTC.

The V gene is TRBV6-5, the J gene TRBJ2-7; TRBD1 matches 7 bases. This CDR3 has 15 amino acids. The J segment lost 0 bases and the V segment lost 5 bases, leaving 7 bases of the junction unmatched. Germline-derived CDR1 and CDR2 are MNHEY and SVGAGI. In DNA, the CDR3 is TGTGCCAGCAGTGCAATGGACAGGACCTCCTACGAGCAGTACTTC. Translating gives CASSAMDRTSYEQYF.

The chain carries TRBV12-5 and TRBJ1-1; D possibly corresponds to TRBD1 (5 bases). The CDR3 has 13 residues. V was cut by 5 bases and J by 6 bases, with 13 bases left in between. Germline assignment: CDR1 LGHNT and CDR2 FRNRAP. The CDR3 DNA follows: TGTGCTAGTGGTCCAGAACTGGGGCCTGAAGCTTTCTTT. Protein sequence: CASGPELGPEAFF.

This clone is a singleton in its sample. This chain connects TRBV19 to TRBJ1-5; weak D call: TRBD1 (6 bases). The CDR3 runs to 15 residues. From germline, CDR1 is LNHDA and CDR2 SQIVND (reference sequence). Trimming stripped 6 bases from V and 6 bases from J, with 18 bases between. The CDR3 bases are TGTGCCAGTAGGAGGACCACAGGGTTGAGTCAGCCCCAGCATTTT. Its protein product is CASRRTTGLSQPQHF.